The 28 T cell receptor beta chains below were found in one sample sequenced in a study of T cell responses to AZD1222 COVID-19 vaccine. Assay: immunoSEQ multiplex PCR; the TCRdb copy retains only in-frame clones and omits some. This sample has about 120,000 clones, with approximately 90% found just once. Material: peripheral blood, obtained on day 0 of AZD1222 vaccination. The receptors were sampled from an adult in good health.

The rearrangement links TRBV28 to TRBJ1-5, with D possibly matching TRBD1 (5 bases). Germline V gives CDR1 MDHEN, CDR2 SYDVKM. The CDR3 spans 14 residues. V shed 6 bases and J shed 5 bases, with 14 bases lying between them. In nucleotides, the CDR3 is TGTGCCAGCAGCTTGGGGCTTTACTATCAGCCCCAGCATTTT. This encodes CASSLGLYYQPQHF.

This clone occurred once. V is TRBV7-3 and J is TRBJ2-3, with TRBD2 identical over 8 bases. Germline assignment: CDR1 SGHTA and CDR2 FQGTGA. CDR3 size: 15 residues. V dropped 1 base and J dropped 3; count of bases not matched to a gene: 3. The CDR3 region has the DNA TGTGCCAGCAGCTTAATTCCTAGCGGGACAGATACGCAGTATTTT. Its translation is CASSLIPSGTDTQYF.

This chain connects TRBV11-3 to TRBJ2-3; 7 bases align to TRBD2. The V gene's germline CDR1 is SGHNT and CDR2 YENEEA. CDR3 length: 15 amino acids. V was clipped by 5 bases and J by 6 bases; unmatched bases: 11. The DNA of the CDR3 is TGTGCCAGCAGCCCCCCCCGGGGGGTGGGGGATACGCAGTATTTT. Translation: CASSPPRGVGDTQYF.

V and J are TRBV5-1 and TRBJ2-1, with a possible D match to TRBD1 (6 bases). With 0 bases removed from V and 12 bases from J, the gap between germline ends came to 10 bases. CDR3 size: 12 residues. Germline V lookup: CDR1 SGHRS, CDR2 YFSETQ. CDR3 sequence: CASSLEGGRQFF. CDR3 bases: TGCGCCAGCAGCTTGGAAGGGGGTCGGCAGTTCTTC.

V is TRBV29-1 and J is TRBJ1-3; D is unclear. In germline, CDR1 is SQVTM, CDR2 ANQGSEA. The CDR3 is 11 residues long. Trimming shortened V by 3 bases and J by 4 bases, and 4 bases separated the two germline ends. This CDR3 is CSVDGGNTIYF. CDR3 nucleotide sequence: TGCAGCGTTGATGGCGGAAACACCATATATTTT. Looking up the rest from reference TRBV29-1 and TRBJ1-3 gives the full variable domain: SAVISQKPSRDICQRGTSLTIQCQVDSQVTMMFWYRQQPGQSLTLIATANQGSEATYESGFVIDKFPISRPNLTFSTLTVSNMSPEDSSIYLCSVDGGNTIYFGEGSWLTVV.

CDR3 sequence (DNA): TGTGCCAGCAGCGAAACATCCCCCCCAGGGAAGGTCTACGAGCAGTACTTC. Its protein product is CASSETSPPGKVYEQYF. J is TRBJ2-7 and V is TRBV11-3, with a weak D call TRBD1 (5 bases). The CDR3 loop spans 17 amino acids. The V end was cut by 5 bases, the J end by 3 bases, with 23 bases between. Germline loops: CDR1 SGHNT, CDR2 YENEEA.

CDR3 region: CASSPYRQSRYSNQPQHF. The CDR3 DNA is TGTGCCAGCTCACCCTATCGACAGTCTCGATATAGCAATCAGCCCCAGCATTTT. J is TRBJ1-5 and V is TRBV18; D perhaps matches TRBD1 (5 bases). V shed 3 bases and J shed 0 bases, with 18 bases lying between them. The CDR3 runs to 18 residues. Germline assignment: CDR1 KGHSH and CDR2 LQKENI.

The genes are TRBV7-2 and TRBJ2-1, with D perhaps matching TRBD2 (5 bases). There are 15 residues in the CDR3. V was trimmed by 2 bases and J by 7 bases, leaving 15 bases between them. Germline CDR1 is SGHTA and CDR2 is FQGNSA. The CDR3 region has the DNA TGTGCCAGCAGCTTACTCGGGGAAGGAAGTAATGAGCAGTTCTTC. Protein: CASSLLGEGSNEQFF.

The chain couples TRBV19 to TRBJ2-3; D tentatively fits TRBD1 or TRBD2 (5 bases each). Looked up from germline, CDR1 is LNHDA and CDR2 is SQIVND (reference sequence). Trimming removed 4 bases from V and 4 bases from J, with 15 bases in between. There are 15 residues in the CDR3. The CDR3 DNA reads TGTGCCAGTAGTACCTGGGACGGAAACTCAGATACGCAGTATTTT. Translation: CASSTWDGNSDTQYF.

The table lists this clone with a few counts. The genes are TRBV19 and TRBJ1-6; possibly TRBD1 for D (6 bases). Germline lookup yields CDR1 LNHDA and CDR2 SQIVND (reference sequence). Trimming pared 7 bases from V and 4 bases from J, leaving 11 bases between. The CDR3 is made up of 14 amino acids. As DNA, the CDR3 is TGTGCCAGTACTGAGGGGGTGTATAATTCACCCCTCCACTTT. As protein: CASTEGVYNSPLHF. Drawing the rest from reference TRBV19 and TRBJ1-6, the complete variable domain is DGGITQSPKYLFRKEGQNVTLSCEQNLNHDAMYWYRQDPGQGLRLIYYSQIVNDFQKGDIAEGYSVSREKKESFPLTVTSAQKNPTAFYLCASTEGVYNSPLHFGNGTRLTVT.

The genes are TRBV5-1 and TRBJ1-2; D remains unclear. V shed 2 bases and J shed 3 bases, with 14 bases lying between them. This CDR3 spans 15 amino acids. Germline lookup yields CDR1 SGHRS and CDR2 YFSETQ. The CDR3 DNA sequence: TGCGCCAGCAGCTTATCCAAAGGGCAGGACTATGGCTACACCTTC. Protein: CASSLSKGQDYGYTF.

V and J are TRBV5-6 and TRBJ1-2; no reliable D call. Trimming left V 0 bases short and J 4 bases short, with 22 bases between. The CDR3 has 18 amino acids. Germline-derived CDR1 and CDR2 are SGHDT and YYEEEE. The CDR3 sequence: CASSLDTKTISPIYGYTF. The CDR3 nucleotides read TGTGCCAGCAGCTTGGACACGAAAACCATATCGCCCATCTATGGCTACACCTTC. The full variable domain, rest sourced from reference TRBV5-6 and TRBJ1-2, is DAGVTQSPTHLIKTRGQQVTLRCSPKSGHDTVSWYQQALGQGPQFIFQYYEEEERQRGNFPDRFSGHQFPNYSSELNVNALLLGDSALYLCASSLDTKTISPIYGYTFGSGTRLTVV.

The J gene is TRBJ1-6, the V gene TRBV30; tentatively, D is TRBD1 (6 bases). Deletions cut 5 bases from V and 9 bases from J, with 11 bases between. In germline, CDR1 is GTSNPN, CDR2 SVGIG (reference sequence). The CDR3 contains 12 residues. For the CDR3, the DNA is TGTGCCTGGTTCAGGGGATCTTCACCCCTCCACTTT. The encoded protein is CAWFRGSSPLHF. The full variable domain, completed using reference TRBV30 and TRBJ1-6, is SQTIHQWPATLVQPVGSPLSLECTVEGTSNPNLYWYRQAAGRGLQLLFYSVGIGQISSEVPQNLSASRPQDRQFILSSKKLLLSDSGFYLCAWFRGSSPLHFGNGTRLTVT.

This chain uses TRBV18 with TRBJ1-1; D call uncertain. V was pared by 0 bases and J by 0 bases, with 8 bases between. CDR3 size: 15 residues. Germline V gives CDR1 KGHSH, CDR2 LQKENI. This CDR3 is CASSPPPQMNTEAFF. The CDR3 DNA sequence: TGTGCCAGCTCACCACCGCCTCAAATGAACACTGAAGCTTTCTTT.

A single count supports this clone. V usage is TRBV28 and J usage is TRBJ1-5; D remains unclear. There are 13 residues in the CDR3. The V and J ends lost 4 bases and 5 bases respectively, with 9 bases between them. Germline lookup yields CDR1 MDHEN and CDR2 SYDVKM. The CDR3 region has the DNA TGTGCCAGCAGTTCCGGGTACGATCAGCCCCAGCATTTT. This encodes CASSSGYDQPQHF.

CDR3 nucleotides: TGTGCCAGCAGCCAATCGGCGAGAGAGCAGTTCTTC. Its translation is CASSQSAREQFF. The chain is built from TRBV14 and TRBJ2-1; D gene ambiguous. The germline V and J ends were trimmed by 2 bases and 10 bases, with 9 bases remaining between them. This CDR3 is built from 12 residues. From germline, CDR1 is SGHDN and CDR2 FVKESK.

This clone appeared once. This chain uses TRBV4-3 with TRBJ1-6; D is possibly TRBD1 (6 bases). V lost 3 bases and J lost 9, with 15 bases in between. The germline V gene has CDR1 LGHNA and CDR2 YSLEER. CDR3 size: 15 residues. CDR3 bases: TGCGCCAGCAGCCAGCTCGGGGGGGCTCGTTCACCCCTCCACTTT. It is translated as CASSQLGGARSPLHF.

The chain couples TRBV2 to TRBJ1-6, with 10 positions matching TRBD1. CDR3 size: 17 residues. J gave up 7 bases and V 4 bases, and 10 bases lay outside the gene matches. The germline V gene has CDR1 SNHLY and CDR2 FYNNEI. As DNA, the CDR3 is TGTGCCAGCAGTGCGGGACAGGGGAATTTGGGGAATTCACCCCTCCACTTT. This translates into CASSAGQGNLGNSPLHF.

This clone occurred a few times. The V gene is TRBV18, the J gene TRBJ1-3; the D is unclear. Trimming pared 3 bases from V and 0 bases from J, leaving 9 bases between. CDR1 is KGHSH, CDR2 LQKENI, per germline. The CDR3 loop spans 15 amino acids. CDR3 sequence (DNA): TGTGCCAGCTCACCTACAGTGAGCTCTGGAAACACCATATATTTT. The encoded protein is CASSPTVSSGNTIYF.

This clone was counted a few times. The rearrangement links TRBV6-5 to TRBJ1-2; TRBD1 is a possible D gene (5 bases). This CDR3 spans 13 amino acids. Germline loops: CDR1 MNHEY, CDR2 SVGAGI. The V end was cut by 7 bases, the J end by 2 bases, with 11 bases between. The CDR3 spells CASTTGGNYGYTF. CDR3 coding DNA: TGTGCCAGCACCACCGGGGGAAACTATGGCTACACCTTC.

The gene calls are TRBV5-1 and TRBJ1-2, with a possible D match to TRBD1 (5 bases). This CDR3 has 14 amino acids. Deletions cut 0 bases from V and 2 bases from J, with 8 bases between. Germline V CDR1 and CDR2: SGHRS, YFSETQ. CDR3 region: CASSLAGSNYGYTF. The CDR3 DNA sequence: TGCGCCAGCAGCTTGGCAGGGTCCAACTATGGCTACACCTTC.

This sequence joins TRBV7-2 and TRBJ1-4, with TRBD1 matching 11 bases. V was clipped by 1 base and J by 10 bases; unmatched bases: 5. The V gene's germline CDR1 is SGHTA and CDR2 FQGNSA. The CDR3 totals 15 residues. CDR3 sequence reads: CASSLVGQGEVKLFF. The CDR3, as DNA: TGTGCCAGCAGCTTAGTGGGACAGGGGGAGGTAAAACTGTTTTTT.

Here the CDR3 reads CASSVGPGELFF. The CDR3 DNA is TGTGCCAGCAGTGTAGGGCCCGGGGAGCTGTTTTTT. V and J are TRBV2 and TRBJ2-2; D is undetermined. The CDR3 totals 12 residues. CDR1 is SNHLY, CDR2 FYNNEI, per germline. The ends were cut back, 4 bases at V and 6 bases at J, with 6 bases in the middle.

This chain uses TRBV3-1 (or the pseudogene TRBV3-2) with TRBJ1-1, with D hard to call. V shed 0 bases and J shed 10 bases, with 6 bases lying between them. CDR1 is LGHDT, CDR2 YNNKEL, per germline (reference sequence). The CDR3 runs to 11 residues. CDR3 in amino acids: CASSQDRRAFF. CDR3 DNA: TGTGCCAGCAGCCAAGACAGGAGAGCTTTCTTT.

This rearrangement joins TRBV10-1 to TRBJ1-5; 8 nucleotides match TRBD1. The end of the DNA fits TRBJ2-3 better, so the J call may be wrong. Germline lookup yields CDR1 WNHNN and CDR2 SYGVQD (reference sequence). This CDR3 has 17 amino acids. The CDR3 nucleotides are TGCGCCAGCTCATCCCACGAGGACAGGGTCAGCAATCAGCCCCAGTATTTT. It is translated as CASSSHEDRVSNQPQYF.

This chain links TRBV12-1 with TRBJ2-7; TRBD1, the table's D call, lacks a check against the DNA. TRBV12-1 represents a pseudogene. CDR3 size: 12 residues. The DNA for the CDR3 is TGTGCCAGCGCGAGGGGGCTATACGAGCAGTACTTC. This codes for CASARGLYEQYF.

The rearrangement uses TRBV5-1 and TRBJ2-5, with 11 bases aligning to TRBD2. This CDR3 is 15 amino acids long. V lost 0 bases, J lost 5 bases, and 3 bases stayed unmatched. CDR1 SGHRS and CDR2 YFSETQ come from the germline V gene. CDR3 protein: CASSLASGRRETQYF. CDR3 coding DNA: TGCGCCAGCAGCTTGGCTAGCGGGAGGAGGGAGACCCAGTACTTC.

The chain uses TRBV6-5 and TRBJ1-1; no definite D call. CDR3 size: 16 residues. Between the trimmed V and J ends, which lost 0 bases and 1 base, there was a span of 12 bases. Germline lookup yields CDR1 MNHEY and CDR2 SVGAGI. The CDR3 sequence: CASSYSSGERNTEAFF. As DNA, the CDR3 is TGTGCCAGCAGTTACTCATCGGGAGAGCGGAACACTGAAGCTTTCTTT.